The 12 T cell receptor beta chains reported below all come from one sample, sequenced in a study of CD8 T cells in Susac syndrome. RNA amounts of about 0.5 to 1 ug underwent reverse transcription with random hexamers. TCRdb recomputed calls from the immunoSEQ multiplex PCR reads with MiXCR, one row per CDR3 protein. This table holds roughly 200,000 distinct CDR3 sequences, 90% to 95% found once. Input material: CD4+ T cells from PBMCs. These receptors all stem from a human donor in good health.

The DNA of the CDR3 is TGTGCCACCAGCAGAGATCTCAGGGTCAATCAGCCCCAGCATTTT. As protein: CATSRDLRVNQPQHF. The chain has TRBV15 and TRBJ1-5; TRBD1 might be the D (5 bases). The CDR3 is made up of 15 amino acids. Per germline, CDR1 LNHNV and CDR2 YYDKDF (reference sequence). The V gene lost 0 bases and the J gene lost 3 bases, with 9 bases spanning the gap.

This chain joins TRBV29-1 and TRBJ2-5; possible D gene TRBD2, 5 bases. The CDR3 extends over 12 amino acids. CDR1 and CDR2 from the germline V gene are SQVTM and ANQGSEA. Deletions cut 3 bases from V and 5 bases from J, with 10 bases between. The CDR3 sequence is CSVEEVRETQYF. The DNA for the CDR3 is TGCAGCGTTGAGGAGGTGCGGGAGACCCAGTACTTC.

This clonotype was counted a single time. The chain uses TRBV30 and TRBJ2-4; D remains ambiguous. This CDR3 comprises 16 residues. In germline, CDR1 is GTSNPN, CDR2 SVGIG (reference sequence). The V end was cut by 0 bases, the J end by 0 bases, with 12 bases between. CDR3 sequence: CAWSVGNQLAKNIQYF. CDR3 nucleotides: TGTGCCTGGAGTGTGGGGAACCAATTAGCCAAAAACATTCAGTACTTC.

The rearrangement joins TRBV9 to TRBJ2-1; 14 bases agree with TRBD2. J lost 8 bases, V lost 3 bases, and 4 bases had no gene match. CDR1 and CDR2 (germline): SGDLS, YYNGEE. CDR3 size: 15 residues. The CDR3 nucleotides read TGTGCCAGCAGCGAGGGACTAGCGGGAGCGTATGAGCAGTTCTTC. Its translation is CASSEGLAGAYEQFF.

This sequence joins TRBV30 and TRBJ2-1, with a possible D match to TRBD1 (5 bases). V lost 2 bases to trimming and J lost 15 bases, with 23 bases between them. Per the germline V gene, CDR1 is GTSNPN and CDR2 is SVGIG (reference sequence). This CDR3 spans 14 amino acids. The CDR3 protein is CAWSSYGATDAPFF. In nucleotides, the CDR3 is TGTGCCTGGAGTTCGTATGGGGCGACTGATGCCCCGTTCTTC.

The V and J genes are TRBV6-5 and TRBJ2-7, with 11 bases matching TRBD1. The V segment lost 7 bases and the J segment 3 bases; nucleotides outside the gene matches: 5. This CDR3 has 14 amino acids. The germline gives CDR1 MNHEY, CDR2 SVGAGI. This CDR3 is CASTSGTGGYEQYF. CDR3 bases: TGTGCCAGCACCTCAGGGACAGGGGGCTACGAGCAGTACTTC.

The chain recombines TRBV9 with TRBJ1-5, with 8 bases that match TRBD1. V lost 3 bases to trimming and J lost 4 bases; unmatched junction nucleotides: 3. The CDR3 is made up of 14 amino acids. CDR1 and CDR2 from the germline V gene are SGDLS and YYNGEE. CDR3 coding DNA: TGTGCCAGCAGCGGGACAGGGACTAATCAGCCCCAGCATTTT. It encodes CASSGTGTNQPQHF.

This chain uses TRBV7-2 with TRBJ2-1; possibly TRBD2 for D (6 bases). CDR3 length: 15 amino acids. With 1 base removed from V and 2 bases from J, the gap between germline ends came to 9 bases. The germline gives CDR1 SGHTA, CDR2 FQGNSA. CDR3 protein: CASSLVWGAYNEQFF. Written as DNA, the CDR3 is TGTGCCAGCAGCTTAGTGTGGGGGGCCTACAATGAGCAGTTCTTC.

The chain joins TRBV29-1 to TRBJ1-1, with D maybe TRBD1 (5 bases). V lost 6 bases and J 0 bases, leaving 14 bases between the germline ends. This CDR3 spans 14 amino acids. The germline CDR1 and CDR2 sequences are SQVTM and ANQGSEA. DNA of the CDR3: TGCAGCGTCCAGGAACGGGGGATGAACACTGAAGCTTTCTTT. Translated, it gives CSVQERGMNTEAFF.

The CDR3 DNA follows: TGCAGTGCTTTTGTTCGAAAGATGGCAGCGGATACGCAGTATTTT. Protein product: CSAFVRKMAADTQYF. The J gene is TRBJ2-3, the V gene TRBV20-1; D unresolved. Looked up from germline, CDR1 is DFQATT and CDR2 is SNEGSKA (reference sequence). V shed 5 bases and J shed 6 bases, with 21 bases lying between them. The CDR3 is 15 amino acids.

The rearrangement links TRBV9 to TRBJ1-4, with D possibly TRBD1 on 6 matching bases. The CDR3 is 15 amino acids. Germline CDR1 reads SGDLS; CDR2 reads YYNGEE. The V gene lost 3 bases and the J gene lost 5 bases, with 14 bases spanning the gap. The CDR3 DNA sequence: TGTGCCAGCAGCGCCAGGGGTAGGGGAAATGAAAAACTGTTTTTT. Its translation is CASSARGRGNEKLFF. Together with reference TRBV9 and TRBJ1-4, the CDR3 gives the full variable domain: DSGVTQTPKHLITATGQRVTLRCSPRSGDLSVYWYQQSLDQGLQFLIQYYNGEERAKGNILERFSAQQFPDLHSELNLSSLELGDSALYFCASSARGRGNEKLFFGSGTQLSVL.

The gene calls are TRBV4-1 and TRBJ1-1; D gene uncertain. The germline V gene has CDR1 MGHRA and CDR2 YSYEKL. The CDR3 loop spans 18 amino acids. The V gene lost 0 bases and the J gene lost 5 bases, with 22 bases spanning the gap. CDR3 region: CASSQERRGSGKGTEAFF. CDR3 in DNA: TGCGCCAGCAGCCAAGAGAGACGGGGATCTGGTAAAGGGACTGAAGCTTTCTTT.